This TCR beta chain originates from a study of tumor-infiltrating lymphocytes in primary liver carcinoma (dated by TCRdb to about 2017). Concerning the study at large: Of the five patients, three men and two women aged 30 to 69 years, four had hepatocellular carcinoma and one had combined HCC and intrahepatic cholangiocarcinoma. The five patients had tumors of stage T1-T3 N0M0, with maximum diameters ranging from about 4.2 to 10 cm. Roughly 3.5 to 8 million productive TCRbeta reads were obtained per sample, and no significant difference in read depth was found between tissue types. For each liver tumor, the study sampled five regions along with adjacent normal tissue and blood, and applied TCRbeta repertoire sequencing, expression microarrays and whole-exome sequencing. A total of about 35 specimens from 5 patients went through TCRbeta repertoire sequencing, namely 25 tumor regions, 5 adjacent noncancerous liver tissues and 5 peripheral blood samples. To link TCRbeta repertoire diversity to the local molecular phenotype, the 25 tumor region samples were profiled with Agilent mRNA microarrays. Reproducibility between technical replicate repertoires was high, with correlation coefficients above 0.95 and mean shared-clone rates roughly 0.86. The paper as a whole reports these results and caveats: Only the TCR beta chain was sequenced, which likely underestimates true repertoire diversity because unpaired alpha chains were not captured. Pairs of tumor regions showed greater repertoire overlap (mean roughly 35%) than tumor-adjacent pairs (roughly 17%) or tumor-blood pairs (roughly 15%), which is consistent with antigen-driven expansion. The top 250 clones accounted for a significantly greater share of the repertoire in tumors than in blood (p = 0.039). Just about 8-25% of top clones turned up in all five regions of a tumor, which suggests spatial heterogeneity among tumor-infiltrating T cells. With just a few patients in the study, the authors point out that the findings should be validated in a larger study. Because the samples were bulk and unsorted, CD4+ and CD8+ T cell repertoires could not be compared.

Total RNA and DNA were co-extracted from approximately 20-30 mg of bulk tissue with the AllPrep DNA/RNA mini kit, without cell sorting. Surgical resection was performed in China between November 2015 and early 2016 on about five patients with histopathologically diagnosed primary liver carcinoma. At the time of sampling, the patients had chronic HBV infection and had not received any treatment. Each tumor was sampled at five spatially separated regions: the superior, inferior, left-lateral and right-lateral poles and the tumor centre. Histological examination found more than 75% viable tumor cells in every tumor sample. Each fresh piece of tumor and adjacent tissue was cut in two, with one half stored in RNAlater at -80 degrees C and the other half sent for histology. V lost 3 bases and J lost 10 bases; the stretch between them is 18 bases long. From cysteine to phenylalanine, the CDR3 is 14 amino acids long. Only the CDR3 region is kept as DNA, spanning 42 bases read in frame from base 1. Via the germline V gene (reference sequence), CDR1 is WNHNN and CDR2 SYGVQD.

Regarding this clonotype: Its antigen is unknown. No quality values exist for individual bases; no much larger clone is one base distant.

Starting from approximately 500 ng total RNA, TCRbeta-specific cDNA was produced by reverse transcription with a constant-region primer and ProtoScript II reverse transcriptase. Construction of the TCRbeta libraries relied on three nested rounds of multiplex PCR, following a slightly modified ARM-PCR procedure. Multiplex TRBV1-TRBV30 forward primers and a Cbeta reverse primer were used in the first two PCR rounds, each of which was run for approximately 9 cycles. Sample barcodes and Illumina adapters were attached in a final 25-cycle PCR using Deep VentR polymerase. Amplicons of 200-500 bp were gel-purified with a QIAquick gel extraction kit before sequencing. The TCRbeta amplicons were sequenced with 250-bp paired-end reads on an Illumina HiSeq 2500. Under the source paper's analysis protocol: Trimmomatic v0.33 was used to quality-trim the reads, and FLASH v1.2.11 was used to merge paired reads so that full CDR3 sequences could be recovered. MiGEC v1.2.1b assigned V, D and J germline segments to the rearranged TCRbeta sequences. Clonotype statistics, along with Shannon-Wiener diversity indices, were calculated using VDJtools v1.0.0. Except for diversity analysis, only the 250 most abundant clonotypes of each sample were used in subsequent analyses to reduce sampling bias. TCRdb trimmed the raw reads at Q25, called clones with MiXCR and kept productive beta chains. Rows matching on CDR3 protein sequence are summarized as one entry with the most common DNA and genes. TCRdb, not the original authors, processed these V and J calls. The sample includes around 50,000 distinct CDR3 sequences, with about 70% observed a single time. Around 28% of the sample belongs to the ten largest clones.

The material sequenced was liver tumor tissue from sampling region 3. Interpreted using the paper, the cell subset or site label stands for: tumor region T3, left-lateral pole. This TCR derives from a man between 35 and 55 years old with primary liver carcinoma and hepatitis B virus infection. The rearranged segments are TRBV10-1 and TRBJ1-2; the D gene cannot be resolved reliably. The DNA is as follows: TGCGCCAGCAGTGATAGCTCGAGGAAAACTGACTACACCTTC. It translates to CASSDSSRKTDYTF.